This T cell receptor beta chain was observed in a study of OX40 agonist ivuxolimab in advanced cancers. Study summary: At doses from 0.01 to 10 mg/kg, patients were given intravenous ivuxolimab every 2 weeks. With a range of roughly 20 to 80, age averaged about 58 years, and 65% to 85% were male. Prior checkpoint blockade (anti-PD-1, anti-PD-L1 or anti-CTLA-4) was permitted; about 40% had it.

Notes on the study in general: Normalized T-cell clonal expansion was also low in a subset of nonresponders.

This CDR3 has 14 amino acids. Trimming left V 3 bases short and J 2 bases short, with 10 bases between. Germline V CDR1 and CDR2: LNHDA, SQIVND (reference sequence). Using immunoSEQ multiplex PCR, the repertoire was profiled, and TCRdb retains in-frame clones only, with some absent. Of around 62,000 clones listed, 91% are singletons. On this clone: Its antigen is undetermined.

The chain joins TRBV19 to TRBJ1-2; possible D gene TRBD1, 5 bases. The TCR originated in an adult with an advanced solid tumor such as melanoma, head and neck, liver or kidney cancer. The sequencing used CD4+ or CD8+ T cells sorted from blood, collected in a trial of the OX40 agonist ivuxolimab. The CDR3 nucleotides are TGTGCCAGTAGTATCAGGGAGAGAAACTATGGCTACACCTTC. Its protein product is CASSIRERNYGYTF.